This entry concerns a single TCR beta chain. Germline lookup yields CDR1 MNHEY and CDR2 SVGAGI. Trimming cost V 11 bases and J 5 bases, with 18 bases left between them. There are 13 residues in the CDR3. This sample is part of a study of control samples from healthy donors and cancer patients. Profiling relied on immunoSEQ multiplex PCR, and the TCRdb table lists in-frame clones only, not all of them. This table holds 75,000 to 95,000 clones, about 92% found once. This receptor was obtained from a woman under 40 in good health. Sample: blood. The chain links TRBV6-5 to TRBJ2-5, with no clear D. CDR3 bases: TGTGCCCCTTCAAGTCCAGGACGGGAGACCCAGTACTTC. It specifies CAPSSPGRETQYF.